Listed here are 18 T cell receptor beta chains from one sample, sequenced in a study of blood T cells in healthy people across ages (dated by TCRdb to between 2015 and 2016). The library was generated by 5' RACE. The listed sequencing device is Illumina HiSeq 2500. A second PCR of 7 to 11 cycles was performed with a sample-barcoded 5' primer and a J-beta primer mix. TCRdb's own reprocessing of the public reads used fastp at Q25 and MiXCR and kept productive beta chains. One record per CDR3 amino acid sequence lists the most common genes and DNA. The sample table holds roughly 1,500,000 distinct CDR3 sequences, of which approximately 38% were seen once. Roughly 7.9% of the sample rests with the top ten. Sequencing was performed on blood. Every receptor here comes from a woman younger than 35 in good health.

This clonotype was found a few times. The V gene is TRBV7-9, the J gene TRBJ1-6, with unresolved D. V was cut by 2 bases and J by 7 bases, with 6 bases left in between. The CDR3 is made up of 13 amino acids. Germline V gene sequence: CDR1 SEHNR, CDR2 FQNEAQ (reference sequence). The CDR3 DNA is TGTGCCAGCAGCTTAAGCGGGAATTCACCCCTCCACTTT. Protein product: CASSLSGNSPLHF.

This clonotype was observed a handful of times. This sequence joins TRBV7-9 and TRBJ1-2; D uncertain. The CDR3 contains 13 residues. V lost 6 bases, J lost 6 bases, and 14 bases lay in between. Germline CDR1 reads SEHNR; CDR2 reads FQNEAQ (reference sequence). CDR3 sequence reads: CASRPGRVDGYTF. CDR3 nucleotide sequence: TGTGCCAGCAGGCCCGGAAGGGTGGATGGCTACACCTTC.

The chain has TRBV7-6 and TRBJ1-2; D uncertain. CDR1 SGHVS and CDR2 FNYEAQ come from the germline V gene. This CDR3 has 16 residues. The germline V and J ends were trimmed by 1 base and 2 bases, with 14 bases remaining between them. CDR3 DNA sequence: TGTGCCAGCAGCTTAGGGGGATCGCGGGGAAACTATGGCTACACCTTC. It yields the protein CASSLGGSRGNYGYTF. Looking up the rest from reference TRBV7-6 and TRBJ1-2 gives the full variable domain: GAGVSQSPRYKVTKRGQDVALRCDPISGHVSLYWYRQALGQGPEFLTYFNYEAQQDKSGLPNDRFSAERPEGSISTLTIQRTEQRDSAMYRCASSLGGSRGNYGYTFGSGTRLTVV.

A few counts support this clonotype. The rearrangement links TRBV4-1 to TRBJ2-3; D is ambiguous. The CDR3 spans 14 residues. Germline assignment: CDR1 MGHRA and CDR2 YSYEKL. The V gene lost 4 bases and the J gene lost 6 bases, with 14 bases spanning the gap. For the CDR3, the DNA is TGCGCCAGCAGCCCCCCGGGCCCGAGGGATACGCAGTATTTT. Protein: CASSPPGPRDTQYF.

The rearrangement joins TRBV20-1 to TRBJ2-1; D call uncertain. This CDR3 is 13 amino acids long. Germline V gene data show CDR1 as DFQATT and CDR2 as SNEGSKA (reference sequence). V was pared by 0 bases and J by 6 bases, with 9 bases between. The CDR3: CSARDRQLNEQFF. CDR3 coding DNA: TGCAGTGCTAGAGATCGGCAGCTCAATGAGCAGTTCTTC.

The rearrangement links TRBV21-1 to TRBJ1-1; TRBD1 was called by the table and not checked on the DNA. TRBV21-1 is a listed pseudogene. This CDR3 has 19 residues. CDR3 sequence reads: CASSKAVENRGRGGTEAFF. The CDR3 DNA reads as TGTGCCAGCAGCAAAGCGGTAGAGAACAGGGGGCGCGGTGGCACTGAAGCTTTCTTT.

The chain has TRBV6-1 and TRBJ2-5, with 7 positions matching TRBD1. The junction had 11 bases not matched to a gene; V was cut back by 6 bases and J by 1 base. Germline lookup yields CDR1 MNHNS and CDR2 SASEGT. The CDR3 has 16 amino acids. The CDR3 region is CASSGPLTGVQETQYF. CDR3 DNA: TGTGCCAGCAGCGGACCCCTTACAGGGGTCCAAGAGACCCAGTACTTC.

The chain is built from TRBV7-8 and TRBJ2-7; TRBD2 aligns across 10 bases. Germline-derived CDR1 and CDR2 are SGHVS and FQNEAQ. After removal of 5 bases from V and 2 bases from J, the junction contained 6 bases not matched to a gene. The CDR3 consists of 15 residues. The CDR3 region is CASSVSGGPAYEQYF. The CDR3 DNA sequence: TGTGCCAGCAGCGTTAGCGGGGGGCCCGCCTACGAGCAGTACTTC.

This clonotype was counted only a few times. The chain combines TRBV7-7 with TRBJ2-7, with D uncertain. The V end lost 1 base, the J end lost 3 bases, and 13 bases lay between the germline ends. The germline gives CDR1 SSHAT, CDR2 FNYEAQ (reference sequence). This CDR3 has 15 residues. The CDR3 spells CASSLVFGSGYEQYF. The DNA for the CDR3 is TGTGCCAGCAGCTTAGTTTTCGGATCCGGCTACGAGCAGTACTTC.

The gene calls are TRBV7-2 and TRBJ1-5; 7 nucleotides match TRBD1. J lost 7 bases, V lost 4 bases, and 4 bases had no gene match. Germline CDR1 reads SGHTA; CDR2 reads FQGNSA. The CDR3 is 13 residues long. CDR3 sequence reads: CASSWTGIQPQHF. For the CDR3, the DNA is TGTGCCAGCAGCTGGACAGGAATCCAGCCCCAGCATTTT.

This clonotype was detected only a few times. The chain combines TRBV20-1 with TRBJ2-3, with 12 bases aligning to TRBD2. This CDR3 is built from 14 residues. Germline CDR1 reads DFQATT; CDR2 reads SNEGSKA (reference sequence). The CDR3 loop reads CRGLAGGQTDTQYF. The CDR3 DNA reads as TGCCGCGGGCTAGCGGGGGGGCAGACAGATACGCAGTATTTT.

The V and J genes are TRBV2 and TRBJ1-1; 7 bases align to TRBD1. The CDR3 has 12 amino acids. Germline CDR1 and CDR2: SNHLY and FYNNEI. Trimming removed 4 bases from V and 7 bases from J; junction bases left unmatched: 3. The chain's CDR3 is CASSGQGGEAFF. The CDR3 nucleotides read TGTGCCAGCAGTGGCCAGGGGGGTGAAGCTTTCTTT.

The chain joins TRBV7-2 to TRBJ1-3; D gene ambiguous. The CDR3 contains 12 residues. Germline CDR1 is SGHTA and CDR2 is FQGNSA. Trimming cost V 4 bases and J 9 bases, with 10 bases left between them. CDR3 region: CASSSISSTIYF. The CDR3 DNA is TGTGCCAGCAGCTCTATTTCGAGCACCATATATTTT.

There are a few counts of this clonotype. This chain uses TRBV7-6 with TRBJ2-1, with 12 positions matching TRBD2. The CDR3 runs to 16 residues. J lost 4 bases, V lost 5 bases, and 6 bases had no gene match. Germline V gene sequence: CDR1 SGHVS, CDR2 FNYEAQ. The CDR3 DNA is TGTGCCAGCAGCCTCCGACTAGCGGGAGAATACAATGAGCAGTTCTTC. Translating it yields CASSLRLAGEYNEQFF.

The chain recombines TRBV5-1 with TRBJ2-3; a possible D gene is TRBD2 (6 bases). Trimming pared 4 bases from V and 0 bases from J, leaving 30 bases between. The CDR3 spans 21 residues. The V gene's germline CDR1 is SGHRS and CDR2 YFSETQ. The CDR3 DNA follows: TGCGCCAGCAGCCCCTCCAAGAAGTACACCTCTAGCGAAACTAGCACAGATACGCAGTATTTT. Its protein product is CASSPSKKYTSSETSTDTQYF.

The chain couples TRBV3-1 to TRBJ2-1, with 9 bases matching TRBD1. The J segment lost 6 bases and the V segment lost 3 bases, leaving 6 bases of the junction unmatched. The CDR3 is made up of 15 amino acids. The V gene's germline CDR1 is LGHDT and CDR2 YNNKEL (reference sequence). The CDR3: CASSHPGTGSNEQFF. CDR3 DNA: TGTGCCAGCAGCCATCCCGGGACAGGGTCCAATGAGCAGTTCTTC.

This clonotype was picked up a small number of times. The chain uses TRBV20-1 and TRBJ2-7; no clear D gene. The CDR3 runs 13 residues. V lost 2 bases and J lost 6, with 14 bases in between. Per germline, CDR1 DFQATT and CDR2 SNEGSKA (reference sequence). This CDR3 is CSARSPGNTEQYF. The CDR3 nucleotides are TGCAGTGCTAGATCTCCCGGAAATACCGAGCAGTACTTC.

The V and J genes are TRBV7-9 and TRBJ2-2, with 8 positions matching TRBD2. The CDR3 is 17 residues long. Germline CDR1 and CDR2: SEHNR and FQNEAQ (reference sequence). With 10 bases clipped from V and 0 bases from J, the junction kept 13 bases outside the gene matches. The DNA for the CDR3 is TGTGCCATACGTTCGTCCAGCGGGGGCTCGAACACCGGGGAGCTGTTTTTT. It specifies CAIRSSSGGSNTGELFF.